One sample yielded the 8 T cell receptor beta chains listed below, sequenced in a study of T-cell reconstitution after alpha-beta-depleted transplantation in children. This sample's TCRbeta library carried unique molecular identifier barcodes. TCRdb reprocessed the PCR reads via MiXCR and lists one record per CDR3 protein. The table records approximately 350,000 distinct CDR3 sequences, 10% of them present only once. The material sequenced was PBMCs from the stem cell graft donor, taken from the stem cell graft. These TCRs come from a human donor who donated a stem cell graft to a child with acute lymphoblastic leukemia.

CDR3 in amino acids: CASSLRESSYEQYF. The CDR3 DNA reads as TGTGCCAGCAGCCTAAGGGAGAGCTCCTACGAGCAGTACTTC. V usage is TRBV4-2 and J usage is TRBJ2-7; TRBD2 is a possible D gene (5 bases). Deletions cut 4 bases from V and 0 bases from J, with 10 bases between. Germline V gene data show CDR1 as LGHNA and CDR2 as YNFKEQ. The CDR3 is 14 amino acids.

The genes are TRBV5-1 and TRBJ2-5; the D is unclear. The CDR3 has 14 amino acids. Looked up from germline, CDR1 is SGHRS and CDR2 is YFSETQ. Trimming removed 3 bases at V and 1 base at J, with 10 bases between. CDR3 nucleotides: TGCGCCAGCAGCTCGTTCGACCCCCAAGAGACCCAGTACTTC. Its translation: CASSSFDPQETQYF.

This clonotype was seen only a few times. V usage is TRBV20-1 and J usage is TRBJ2-1; 7 nucleotides match TRBD2. The CDR3 loop spans 15 amino acids. Germline-derived CDR1 and CDR2 are DFQATT and SNEGSKA (reference sequence). The J segment lost 0 bases and the V segment lost 5 bases, leaving 7 bases of the junction unmatched. CDR3 region: CSASRLASSYNEQFF. CDR3 nucleotides: TGCAGTGCTTCTAGACTAGCCAGCTCCTACAATGAGCAGTTCTTC.

This clonotype was detected a few times. J is TRBJ1-5 and V is TRBV27; D uncertain. The CDR3 has 13 amino acids. The germline V and J ends were trimmed by 3 bases and 6 bases, with 9 bases remaining between them. Germline V lookup: CDR1 MNHEY, CDR2 SMNVEV (reference sequence). CDR3 in amino acids: CASSFGTGQPQHF. The CDR3 DNA follows: TGTGCCAGCAGTTTCGGAACCGGTCAGCCCCAGCATTTT.

The V call is TRBV28, the J call TRBJ1-5, with a weak D call TRBD1 (5 bases). Trimming left V 5 bases short and J 7 bases short, with 18 bases between. In germline, CDR1 is MDHEN, CDR2 SYDVKM. CDR3 length: 15 residues. In DNA, the CDR3 is TGTGCCAGCAGTAGGGGCAGTAGCCTAATCCAGCCCCAGCATTTT. Residues: CASSRGSSLIQPQHF.

Details on this clonotype: A much larger clonotype is one base distant, so this may be a read error. This chain links TRBV20-1 with TRBJ1-1, with 8 bases that match TRBD1. V lost 0 bases, J lost 4 bases, and 7 bases stayed unmatched. The V gene's germline CDR1 is DFQATT and CDR2 SNEGSKA (reference sequence). The CDR3 runs to 15 residues. The CDR3 loop reads CSARDINRGATEAFF. The DNA for the CDR3 is TGCAGTGCTAGAGATATTAACAGGGGGGCCACTGAAGCTTTCTTT.

This clonotype turned up a few times. The rearrangement joins TRBV4-1 to TRBJ2-1, with 7 bases lining up with TRBD2. Germline V lookup: CDR1 MGHRA, CDR2 YSYEKL. The CDR3 covers 14 residues. The trim removed 5 bases at V and 10 bases at J, leaving 11 bases unmatched. Here the CDR3 reads CASSSRERREEQFF. CDR3 sequence (DNA): TGCGCCAGCAGCTCGCGGGAGCGGCGGGAGGAGCAGTTCTTC.

The J gene is TRBJ1-5, the V gene TRBV5-1; D is undetermined. With 1 base removed from V and 4 bases from J, the gap between germline ends came to 12 bases. Germline-derived CDR1 and CDR2 are SGHRS and YFSETQ. The CDR3 is 15 residues long. The DNA for the CDR3 is TGCGCCAGCAGCTTGACGGGGTCCCGGAATCAGCCCCAGCATTTT. This encodes CASSLTGSRNQPQHF.